This T cell receptor (beta chain) originates from a study of blood T cell repertoires in COVID-19. This clone has just a few counts. The protocol was immunoSEQ multiplex PCR, while the TCRdb copy is restricted to in-frame clones and leaves out a portion. The data contain approximately 60,000 clones, approximately 95% of them singletons. This CDR3 is built from 16 residues. V lost 4 bases, J lost 9 bases, and 9 bases stayed unmatched. CDR1 is KGHSH and CDR2 is LQKENI in the germline V gene. The rearrangement joins TRBV18 to TRBJ2-1; TRBD2 aligns across 13 bases. The receptor comes from a man in his sixties or seventies with active COVID-19. Source material: peripheral blood. The CDR3 coding sequence is TGTGCCAGCTCACACGGGACTAGCGGGGATGGTGGTGAGCAGTTCTTC. Translation gives CASSHGTSGDGGEQFF.